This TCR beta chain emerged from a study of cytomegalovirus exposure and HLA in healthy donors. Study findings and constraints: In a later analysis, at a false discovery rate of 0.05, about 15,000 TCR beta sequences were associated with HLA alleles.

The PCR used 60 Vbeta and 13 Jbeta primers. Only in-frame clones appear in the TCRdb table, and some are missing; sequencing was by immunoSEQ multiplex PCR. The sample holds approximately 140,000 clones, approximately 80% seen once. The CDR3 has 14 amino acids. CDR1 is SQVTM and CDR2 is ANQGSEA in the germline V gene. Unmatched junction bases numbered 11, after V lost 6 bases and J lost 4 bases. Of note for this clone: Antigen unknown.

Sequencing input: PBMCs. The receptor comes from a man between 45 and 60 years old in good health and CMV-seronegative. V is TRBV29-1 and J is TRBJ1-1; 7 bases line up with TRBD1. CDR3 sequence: CSVHTGAGVTEAFF. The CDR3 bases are TGCAGCGTCCATACAGGGGCTGGCGTCACTGAAGCTTTCTTT.